This entry lists 21 T cell receptor beta chains sequenced from one sample in a study of OX40 agonist ivuxolimab in advanced cancers. Some clones are missing from TCRdb's copy, which holds only in-frame ones; the method was immunoSEQ multiplex PCR. The sample includes about 65,000 clones, about four fifths of them seen just once. Sequences were derived from CD4+ or CD8+ T cells sorted from blood, sampled in a trial of the OX40 agonist ivuxolimab. These TCRs come from an adult with an advanced solid tumor such as melanoma, head and neck, liver or kidney cancer.

This chain links TRBV30 with TRBJ2-4, with 9 bases identical to TRBD2. The ends lost 4 bases at V and 5 bases at J; junction bases unmatched: 6. CDR1 is GTSNPN and CDR2 is SVGIG in the germline V gene (reference sequence). This CDR3 is built from 14 residues. This chain's CDR3 is CAWTKTSGENIQYF. Here the CDR3 DNA reads TGTGCCTGGACAAAGACTAGCGGAGAAAACATTCAGTACTTC.

V gene TRBV2 combines with J gene TRBJ2-7; D perhaps matches TRBD2 (5 bases). Germline CDR1 reads SNHLY; CDR2 reads FYNNEI. The V end was cut by 4 bases, the J end by 5 bases, with 15 bases between. The CDR3 totals 14 residues. The CDR3 reads CASSGWETPDEQYV. DNA of the CDR3: TGTGCCAGCAGTGGATGGGAGACACCCGACGAGCAGTACGTC.

The chain is built from TRBV9 and TRBJ2-1, with 7 bases identical to TRBD2. V lost 2 bases to trimming and J lost 7 bases; unmatched junction nucleotides: 6. The CDR3 length is 14 residues. The germline V gene encodes CDR1 SGDLS and CDR2 YYNGEE. This CDR3 is CASSVSSGANEQFF. For the CDR3, the DNA is TGTGCCAGCAGCGTTTCAAGCGGGGCAAATGAGCAGTTCTTC. Using reference TRBV9 and TRBJ2-1 for the parts outside the CDR3, the full variable domain is DSGVTQTPKHLITATGQRVTLRCSPRSGDLSVYWYQQSLDQGLQFLIQYYNGEERAKGNILERFSAQQFPDLHSELNLSSLELGDSALYFCASSVSSGANEQFFGPGTRLTVL.

The chain is built from TRBV6-5 and TRBJ2-4; D ambiguous. The V and J ends lost 6 bases and 0 bases respectively, with 12 bases between them. CDR1 MNHEY and CDR2 SVGAGI come from the germline V gene. The CDR3 length is 15 residues. This CDR3 is CASSPFELAKNIQYF. CDR3 sequence (DNA): TGTGCCAGCAGCCCCTTCGAACTAGCCAAAAACATTCAGTACTTC.

The V gene is TRBV18, the J gene TRBJ1-4, with D tentatively TRBD1 (5 bases). The CDR3 contains 13 residues. V dropped 8 bases and J dropped 4 bases, with 11 bases sitting between them. CDR1 KGHSH and CDR2 LQKENI come from the germline V gene. This CDR3 reads CASTRDGNEKLFF. The CDR3 DNA reads TGTGCCAGCACGCGGGACGGTAATGAAAAACTGTTTTTT.

This chain connects TRBV2 to TRBJ2-1, with D uncertain. Germline V gene lookup returns CDR1 SNHLY and CDR2 FYNNEI. V gave up 8 bases and J gave up 2 bases, with 10 bases separating them. The CDR3 has 13 residues. The CDR3 here is CASCTLAYNEQFF. The DNA of the CDR3 is TGTGCCAGCTGTACATTAGCCTACAATGAGCAGTTCTTC.

This rearrangement joins TRBV5-1 to TRBJ1-4; 9 bases map to TRBD1. Germline V gives CDR1 SGHRS, CDR2 YFSETQ. The CDR3 spans 15 residues. The V and J ends lost 3 bases and 4 bases, in that order; junction bases with no gene match: 4. CDR3 in amino acids: CASSSGTGSNEKLFF. The CDR3 nucleotides read TGCGCCAGCAGCTCCGGGACAGGGAGTAATGAAAAACTGTTTTTT.

V and J are TRBV5-4 and TRBJ2-7; D perhaps matches TRBD1 (6 bases). The CDR3 loop spans 14 amino acids. Deletions cut 4 bases from V and 6 bases from J, with 17 bases between. Per the germline V gene, CDR1 is SGHNT and CDR2 is YYREEE (reference sequence). CDR3 region: CASSRGQTGAEQYF. CDR3 DNA: TGTGCCAGCAGCCGAGGACAGACCGGGGCCGAGCAGTACTTC.

The J gene is TRBJ1-5, the V gene TRBV6-6; TRBD1 might be the D (6 bases). CDR3 size: 15 residues. V was clipped by 6 bases and J by 2 bases, with 14 bases between them. The germline gives CDR1 MNHNY, CDR2 SVGAGI (reference sequence). The CDR3 DNA follows: TGTGCCAGCAGGGAACAGGGTTGGCGCAATCAGCCCCAGCATTTT. Protein sequence: CASREQGWRNQPQHF.

The V and J genes are TRBV9 and TRBJ1-5; D may be TRBD1 (6 bases). V was pared by 0 bases and J by 0 bases, with 10 bases between. Germline V gives CDR1 SGDLS, CDR2 YYNGEE. The CDR3 contains 16 residues. CDR3 nucleotides: TGTGCCAGCAGCGTAGCGGGGGCGCATAGCAATCAGCCCCAGCATTTT. Encoded protein: CASSVAGAHSNQPQHF.

V and J are TRBV11-1 and TRBJ2-1; no definite D call. Germline-derived CDR1 and CDR2 are SGHAT and FQDESV (reference sequence). V was cut by 5 bases and J by 2 bases, with 13 bases left in between. The CDR3 totals 15 residues. CDR3 protein: CASSLDRKPYNEQFF. As DNA, the CDR3 is TGTGCCAGCAGCCTCGACCGAAAACCCTACAATGAGCAGTTCTTC.

This clone was seen more than once but under ten times. The chain joins TRBV19 to TRBJ2-5; D tentatively fits TRBD1 or TRBD2 (5 bases each). This CDR3 region has 13 residues. The germline CDR1 and CDR2 sequences are LNHDA and SQIVND (reference sequence). Trimming cost V 5 bases and J 0 bases, with 7 bases left between them. In DNA, the CDR3 is TGTGCCAGTAGTGGGGACCACCAAGAGACCCAGTACTTC. Protein: CASSGDHQETQYF. Filled out from reference TRBV19 and TRBJ2-5, the complete variable domain reads DGGITQSPKYLFRKEGQNVTLSCEQNLNHDAMYWYRQDPGQGLRLIYYSQIVNDFQKGDIAEGYSVSREKKESFPLTVTSAQKNPTAFYLCASSGDHQETQYFGPGTRLLVL.

The chain links TRBV5-4 to TRBJ2-2; 13 bases agree with TRBD2. This CDR3 is built from 17 residues. Unmatched junction bases numbered 5, after V lost 4 bases and J lost 2 bases. From germline, CDR1 is SGHNT and CDR2 YYREEE (reference sequence). The CDR3 coding sequence is TGTGCCAGCAGCCTGGGGGGACTAGCGGGAAACACCGGGGAGCTGTTTTTT. This sequence encodes CASSLGGLAGNTGELFF.

The V and J genes are TRBV5-5 and TRBJ2-3; D is perhaps TRBD1 (6 bases). The V gene's germline CDR1 is SGHKS and CDR2 YYEKEE (reference sequence). This CDR3 has 16 residues. V lost 4 bases to trimming and J lost 0 bases, with 15 bases between them. The CDR3 DNA reads TGTGCCAGCAGCGACCGGGGACAAGCCAGCACAGATACGCAGTATTTT. It yields the protein CASSDRGQASTDTQYF.

The J gene is TRBJ1-1, the V gene TRBV6-6, with 9 positions matching TRBD1. Per germline, CDR1 MNHNY and CDR2 SVGAGI (reference sequence). The CDR3 has 14 amino acids. The V gene end was trimmed by 5 bases and the J gene end by 5 bases; junction bases not matched to a gene: 6. CDR3 in amino acids: CASSGRGQGTEAFF. The CDR3 region has the DNA TGTGCCAGCAGTGGCAGGGGACAGGGAACTGAAGCTTTCTTT.

This chain connects TRBV18 to TRBJ1-4, with D uncertain. Trimming removed 2 bases from V and 5 bases from J, with 6 bases in between. Germline V CDR1 and CDR2: KGHSH, LQKENI. CDR3 size: 13 residues. In DNA form, the CDR3 reads TGTGCCAGCTCACCAGGAGGGAATGAAAAACTGTTTTTT. It yields the protein CASSPGGNEKLFF. The full variable domain, its missing parts supplied by reference TRBV18 and TRBJ1-4, is NAGVMQNPRHLVRRRGQEARLRCSPMKGHSHVYWYRQLPEEGLKFMVYLQKENIIDESGMPKERFSAEFPKEGPSILRIQQVVRGDSAAYFCASSPGGNEKLFFGSGTQLSVL.

The CDR3: CASSHRVGVVGNEQFF. The DNA of the CDR3 is TGCGCCAGCAGCCACCGGGTAGGAGTAGTGGGGAATGAGCAGTTCTTC. The chain carries TRBV4-1 and TRBJ2-1; no reliable D call. Germline-derived CDR1 and CDR2 are MGHRA and YSYEKL. Trimming stripped 3 bases from V and 7 bases from J, with 19 bases between. This CDR3 has 16 amino acids.

The chain joins TRBV19 to TRBJ1-3; D unresolved. The CDR3 covers 12 residues. CDR1 is LNHDA, CDR2 SQIVND, per germline (reference sequence). The ends were cut back, 2 bases at V and 5 bases at J, with 4 bases in the middle. CDR3 sequence: CASSIQRNTIYF. The CDR3 coding sequence is TGTGCCAGTAGTATACAACGAAACACCATATATTTT.

The chain uses TRBV5-1 and TRBJ1-1, with D possibly being TRBD1 (6 bases). V was pared by 0 bases and J by 5 bases, with 14 bases between. In germline, CDR1 is SGHRS, CDR2 YFSETQ. CDR3 length: 15 residues. The CDR3 loop is CASSLGRGEFTEAFF. The CDR3 nucleotides read TGCGCCAGCAGCTTGGGGAGGGGGGAATTTACTGAAGCTTTCTTT.

The chain recombines TRBV15 with TRBJ1-1, with TRBD1 matching over 10 bases. The CDR3 extends over 15 amino acids. Trimming at V came to 1 base and at J to 6 bases, leaving 5 bases not matched to a gene. Germline V lookup: CDR1 LNHNV, CDR2 YYDKDF (reference sequence). This CDR3 reads CATSRGGTGAAEAFF. Written as DNA, the CDR3 is TGTGCCACCAGCAGAGGGGGGACAGGGGCCGCTGAAGCTTTCTTT.

The chain combines TRBV23-1 with TRBJ2-1; TRBD1 matches 7 bases. Being an ORF, TRBV23-1 has a function that is uncertain. The CDR3 runs 16 residues. J lost 0 bases, V lost 5 bases, and 7 bases had no gene match. CDR3 DNA sequence: TGCGCCAGCAGTGGGACAGTAATCCTCTCCTACAATGAGCAGTTCTTC. Amino acids: CASSGTVILSYNEQFF.